The 10 T cell receptor beta chains below come from one sample, sequenced in a study of Graves' ophthalmopathy and Graves' hyperthyroidism. RNA transcripts were the source from which TCR beta CDR3 regions were amplified. The first round was an RT-PCR with HTBI primers, and the second round was a multiplex PCR. TCRdb re-analysed the multiplex PCR reads in MiXCR, keeping a single row per CDR3 protein. The repertoire holds about half a million distinct CDR3 sequences, approximately 15% seen once, with around 9.8% in the top ten. Material: blood. Every receptor here comes from a woman aged 30 to 39 with Graves' ophthalmopathy.

This clonotype was detected ten times or more. V and J are TRBV12-3 or TRBV12-4 and TRBJ2-7, with D possibly TRBD1 on 7 matching bases. The CDR3 has 15 amino acids. V lost 2 bases, J lost 5 bases, and 16 bases lay in between. CDR3 region: CASSLLGRGAHEQYF. The CDR3 DNA sequence: TGTGCCAGCAGTTTATTAGGCAGGGGGGCCCACGAGCAGTACTTC.

This clonotype showed up many times. The V call is TRBV20-1, the J call TRBJ1-5; D is unclear. V lost 5 bases and J 9 bases, leaving 8 bases between the germline ends. The V gene's germline CDR1 is DFQATT and CDR2 SNEGSKA (reference sequence). The CDR3 is 10 amino acids. The CDR3 DNA is TGCAGTGCTCCTCATTGGCCCCAGCATTTT. This encodes CSAPHWPQHF.

Worth noting for this clonotype: One base away lies a much larger clone, so this may be a sequencing read error. The V and J genes are TRBV6-2 or TRBV6-3 and TRBJ1-5, with D possibly TRBD1 on 6 matching bases. The J call may be faulty, since TRBJ2-3 better matches the DNA end. CDR1 is MNHEY, CDR2 SVGEGT, per germline. The CDR3 sequence is 14 residues long. The CDR3: CASLQGSYNQPQYF. The CDR3 coding sequence is TGTGCCAGCTTACAGGGATCCTACAATCAGCCCCAGTATTTT.

Note on this clonotype: One junction end does not reproduce the germline sequence, and a read error may be involved. The chain has TRBV20-1 and TRBJ2-7; D possibly corresponds to TRBD2 (6 bases). This CDR3 contains 16 residues. Germline V gene sequence: CDR1 DFQATT, CDR2 SNEGSKA (reference sequence). CDR3 in DNA: TGCAGTGCTAGACTACCCCAGCGGGCAAATCTTTACGAGCAGGACTTC. Its protein product is CSARLPQRANLYEQDF.

The rearrangement joins TRBV12-3 or TRBV12-4 to TRBJ1-1; D remains ambiguous. The CDR3 is 14 amino acids. V was cut by 6 bases and J by 3 bases, with 14 bases left in between. The DNA for the CDR3 is TGTGCCAGCAGGCTCGGTCAAAGCGACACTGAAGCTTTCTTT. Its translation is CASRLGQSDTEAFF.

The chain joins TRBV28 to TRBJ1-2; D uncertain. The CDR3 length is 13 residues. Deletions cut 4 bases from V and 4 bases from J, with 10 bases between. In germline, CDR1 is MDHEN, CDR2 SYDVKM. The CDR3 nucleotides are TGTGCCAGCAGTTGGGGAGGAAGCTATGGCTACACCTTC. Amino acids: CASSWGGSYGYTF.

A few counts support this clonotype. A much larger clone differs from this one at a single base, so this may be a read error. The rearrangement uses TRBV15 and TRBJ1-2; D is unresolved. The CDR3 is 14 residues long. Germline CDR1 is LNHNV and CDR2 is YYDKDF (reference sequence). Between the trimmed V and J ends, which lost 1 base and 4 bases, there was a span of 10 bases. The CDR3 DNA is TGTGCCACCAGCAGAGTGTCGGCAGTCTATGGCTACACCTTC. Translation: CATSRVSAVYGYTF. Using reference TRBV15 and TRBJ1-2 for the parts outside the CDR3, the full variable domain is DAMVIQNPRYQVTQFGKPVTLSCSQTLNHNVMYWYQQKSSQAPKLLFHYYDKDFNNEADTPDNFQSRRPNTSFCFLDIRSPGLGDTAMYLCATSRVSAVYGYTFGSGTRLTVV.

This clonotype was observed many times. The chain uses TRBV6-1 and TRBJ1-5, with a tentative D call TRBD1 (6 bases). The ends were cut back, 5 bases at V and 4 bases at J, with 6 bases in the middle. Per the germline V gene, CDR1 is MNHNS and CDR2 is SASEGT. The CDR3 is made up of 12 amino acids. In DNA form, the CDR3 reads TGTGCCAGCAGTACAGGGAATCAGCCCCAGCATTTT. This codes for CASSTGNQPQHF.

As to this clonotype: A read error may explain this, as a much larger clone is one base away. This rearrangement joins TRBV28 to TRBJ2-7; a weak D match, TRBD2 (6 bases). V lost 5 bases and J lost 3, with 14 bases in between. Germline values: CDR1 MDHEN, CDR2 SYDVKM. The CDR3 length is 14 residues. The CDR3: CASSTVARGYEQYF. CDR3 DNA sequence: TGTGCCAGCAGTACCGTTGCGCGGGGCTACGAGCAGTACTTC.

This clonotype was counted at least ten times. This sequence joins TRBV2 and TRBJ1-1, with 7 bases aligning to TRBD1. This CDR3 is built from 17 residues. Per germline, CDR1 SNHLY and CDR2 FYNNEI. Trimming cost V 6 bases and J 0 bases; bases outside gene matches: 13. The CDR3 DNA is TGTGCCAGCAGCCTAACAGGGGACGGGAACATGAACACTGAAGCTTTCTTT. Amino acid sequence: CASSLTGDGNMNTEAFF.